Each of the 11 T cell receptor beta chains below was sequenced from the same sample in a study of graft-versus-host responses after intestinal transplantation. TCRdb keeps only in-frame clones here, not all; method: immunoSEQ multiplex PCR. The sample has some 92,000 clones, roughly 89% seen once; the top ten hold about 0.28%. Their antigen targets remain unknown. The input for sequencing was unstimulated CD4+ T cells sorted from spleen or lymph node cells, taken before intestinal transplant. These receptors were collected from a human donor who received an intestinal transplant.

The chain recombines TRBV15 with TRBJ1-4; D gene unclear. This CDR3 spans 14 amino acids. V was pared by 9 bases and J by 8 bases, with 19 bases between. Per the germline V gene, CDR1 is LNHNV and CDR2 is YYDKDF (reference sequence). As DNA, the CDR3 is TGTGCCACAGACCGGATGGGAACAAGGGAAAAACTGTTTTTT. Translating it yields CATDRMGTREKLFF.

The chain uses TRBV7-3 and TRBJ2-1; D uncertain. The CDR3 has 14 amino acids. Germline V gene lookup returns CDR1 SGHTA and CDR2 FQGTGA. Trimming removed 3 bases at V and 8 bases at J, with 14 bases between. Here the CDR3 reads CASSLAPEGHEQFF. DNA of the CDR3: TGTGCCAGCAGCTTGGCCCCCGAAGGGCATGAGCAGTTCTTC. The full variable domain, its missing parts supplied by reference TRBV7-3 and TRBJ2-1, is GAGVSQTPSNKVTEKGKYVELRCDPISGHTALYWYRQSLGQGPEFLIYFQGTGAADDSGLPNDRFFAVRPEGSVSTLKIQRTERGDSAVYLCASSLAPEGHEQFFGPGTRLTVL.

The DNA of the CDR3 is TGTGCCAGCAGTTTATGGACAGGGGTCGGGGCCAACGTCCTGACTTTC. Translated, it gives CASSLWTGVGANVLTF. The V call is TRBV6-5, the J call TRBJ2-6, with 9 positions matching TRBD1. CDR1 is MNHEY, CDR2 SVGAGI, per germline. The junction had 5 bases not matched to a gene; V was cut back by 4 bases and J by 4 bases. The CDR3 covers 16 residues.

The CDR3 loop is CASSQDRPRLMPQHF. In DNA, the CDR3 is TGCGCCAGCAGCCAAGACAGACCCAGACTGATGCCCCAGCATTTT. This chain connects TRBV4-1 to TRBJ1-5; D ambiguous. Trimming took 0 bases from V and 9 from J, leaving 15 bases between them. CDR1 MGHRA and CDR2 YSYEKL come from the germline V gene. The CDR3 is 15 residues long.

The chain is built from TRBV6-1 and TRBJ2-1; D perhaps matches TRBD1 (6 bases). CDR1 is MNHNS, CDR2 SASEGT, per germline. This CDR3 contains 14 residues. Trimming cost V 9 bases and J 3 bases, with 15 bases left between them. The CDR3 nucleotides read TGTGCCAGTCGTGACAGGTCGATCTACAATGAGCAGTTCTTC. Protein sequence: CASRDRSIYNEQFF.

The genes are TRBV5-4 and TRBJ2-5; D ambiguous. The germline V and J ends were trimmed by 8 bases and 4 bases, with 18 bases remaining between them. The CDR3 extends over 14 amino acids. Germline CDR1 and CDR2: SGHNT and YYREEE (reference sequence). The CDR3: CASSTGGLIETQYF. CDR3 nucleotides: TGTGCCAGTTCGACGGGCGGTTTGATAGAGACCCAGTACTTC.

This chain connects TRBV5-1 to TRBJ2-3; D is perhaps TRBD2 (5 bases). The germline gives CDR1 SGHRS, CDR2 YFSETQ. The V and J ends lost 4 bases and 3 bases respectively, with 18 bases between them. The CDR3 spans 16 residues. The CDR3 sequence is CASSGLGESGTDTQYF. Written as DNA, the CDR3 is TGCGCCAGCAGCGGTCTTGGGGAGTCGGGAACAGATACGCAGTATTTT.

The rearrangement links TRBV18 to TRBJ1-1; D perhaps matches TRBD1 (5 bases). Germline lookup yields CDR1 KGHSH and CDR2 LQKENI. The CDR3 is 15 residues long. The ends were cut back, 2 bases at V and 4 bases at J, with 14 bases in the middle. CDR3 DNA sequence: TGTGCCAGCTCACCAGACAGCGCCTTGGGCACTGAAGCTTTCTTT. It is translated as CASSPDSALGTEAFF.

The chain recombines TRBV19 with TRBJ1-5; a possible D gene is TRBD1 (5 bases). Trimming removed 6 bases from V and 7 bases from J, with 22 bases in between. There are 16 residues in the CDR3. CDR1 is LNHDA and CDR2 is SQIVND in the germline V gene (reference sequence). The chain's CDR3 is CASSHFRIGERQPQHF. The CDR3, as DNA: TGTGCCAGTAGCCATTTCCGGATAGGGGAGAGGCAGCCCCAGCATTTT.

This clone was recorded only once. This sequence joins TRBV4-1 and TRBJ1-3; TRBD1 matches at 8 bases. The length of the CDR3 is 18 residues. The ends lost 5 bases at V and 1 base at J; junction bases unmatched: 13. Looked up from germline, CDR1 is MGHRA and CDR2 is YSYEKL. The CDR3 is CASSLKSPRGPSGNTIYF. The CDR3 bases are TGCGCCAGCAGCTTAAAAAGCCCCAGGGGGCCGTCTGGAAACACCATATATTTT.

The chain employs TRBV9 and TRBJ2-7; 7 positions match TRBD1. The CDR3 extends over 15 amino acids. The V gene's germline CDR1 is SGDLS and CDR2 YYNGEE. The V gene end was trimmed by 4 bases and the J gene end by 0 bases; junction bases not matched to a gene: 7. In DNA, the CDR3 is TGTGCCAGCAGCACCGGACAGGCCGACTCCTACGAGCAGTACTTC. This gives the protein CASSTGQADSYEQYF.